This T cell receptor beta chain was captured by sequencing in a study of blood T cell repertoires in COVID-19. Study as a whole: Before being deemed recovered, Cohort 3 donors had two negative PCRs, clearance, or symptom resolution.

The assay was immunoSEQ multiplex PCR, and TCRdb's table has in-frame clones only and misses some. This sample has a few hundred thousand clones; more than 75% occur once, and the top ten carry around 2%. Recruits, aged about 18 to 95 years, lived in 20 to 30 US areas. The length of the CDR3 is 12 residues. V was clipped by 3 bases and J by 5 bases; unmatched bases: 2. Germline V gene lookup returns CDR1 GTSNPN and CDR2 SVGIG (reference sequence). Sequencing used PBMCs or T cells enriched from blood (not recorded which). This TCR came from a man between 35 and 55 years old in a cohort exposed to, infected with or recovered from COVID-19 (not recorded which). The J gene is TRBJ2-5, the V gene TRBV30, with 8 bases matching TRBD2. The CDR3 protein is CAWRSSGETQYF. The CDR3 DNA reads as TGTGCCTGGAGATCTAGCGGGGAGACCCAGTACTTC. The entire variable domain, with the rest obtained from reference TRBV30 and TRBJ2-5, is as follows: SQTIHQWPATLVQPVGSPLSLECTVEGTSNPNLYWYRQAAGRGLQLLFYSVGIGQISSEVPQNLSASRPQDRQFILSSKKLLLSDSGFYLCAWRSSGETQYFGPGTRLLVL.